A single sample gave rise to the 6 T cell receptor beta chains below, sequenced in a study of a mutant IDH1 vaccine in newly diagnosed glioma. Time point indicated: baseline, week 1 (first vaccination visit). Treatment defined: pre-vaccination baseline after standard-of-care therapy. Measured with immunoSEQ multiplex PCR; TCRdb has only the in-frame clones, and not every one. Of about 67,000 clones listed, around four fifths are singletons. The starting material was peripheral blood mononuclear cells (PBMCs), obtained from a glioma patient treated with radiotherapy, temozolomide or both. The receptors derive from a woman between 18 and 29 years old with glioma. Some clones in this sample may be carry-over from other donors' samples.

The chain recombines TRBV7-9 with TRBJ1-1; 7 bases align to TRBD1. The V gene's germline CDR1 is SEHNR and CDR2 FQNEAQ (reference sequence). The CDR3 length is 12 residues. The J segment lost 3 bases and the V segment lost 7 bases, leaving 2 bases of the junction unmatched. CDR3 DNA sequence: TGTGCCAGCATCCAGGGGGACACTGAAGCTTTCTTT. As protein: CASIQGDTEAFF.

This chain joins TRBV30 and TRBJ2-1, with D perhaps TRBD1 or TRBD2 (5 bases each). CDR3 length equals 18 residues. Germline assignment: CDR1 GTSNPN and CDR2 SVGIG (reference sequence). V lost 1 base and J 6 bases, leaving 25 bases between the germline ends. The CDR3 DNA reads as TGTGCCTGGAGTGCCCTGGGTGGGGGAGTCAGTGGGGGCAATGAGCAGTTCTTC. Amino acids: CAWSALGGGVSGGNEQFF.

This clone was counted between two and nine times. The genes are TRBV11-2 and TRBJ1-2; D gene uncertain. The V end lost 5 bases, the J end lost 2 bases, and 12 bases lay between the germline ends. The germline V gene encodes CDR1 SGHAT and CDR2 FQNNGV. The CDR3 is 14 amino acids. For the CDR3, the DNA is TGTGCCAGCAGCGTCGGGGTGGCGAACTATGGCTACACCTTC. It encodes CASSVGVANYGYTF.

This chain joins TRBV6-5 and TRBJ1-1, with D tentatively TRBD1 (6 bases). V lost 4 bases to trimming and J lost 0 bases, with 12 bases between them. Looked up from germline, CDR1 is MNHEY and CDR2 is SVGAGI. This CDR3 is built from 15 residues. This chain's CDR3 is CASSSRTALNTEAFF. Here the CDR3 DNA reads TGTGCCAGCAGTTCTCGGACAGCCTTGAACACTGAAGCTTTCTTT.

This chain joins TRBV2 and TRBJ2-5; the match to TRBD2 covers 10 bases. The V gene end was trimmed by 1 base and the J gene end by 3 bases; junction bases not matched to a gene: 2. Germline CDR1 is SNHLY and CDR2 is FYNNEI. This CDR3 comprises 15 residues. CDR3 protein: CASSEGLAGEETQYF. The CDR3 bases are TGTGCCAGCAGTGAAGGTCTAGCGGGGGAAGAGACCCAGTACTTC. Supplemented by reference TRBV2 and TRBJ2-5, the full variable domain reads EPEVTQTPSHQVTQMGQEVILRCVPISNHLYFYWYRQILGQKVEFLVSFYNNEISEKSEIFDDQFSVERPDGSNFTLKIRSTKLEDSAMYFCASSEGLAGEETQYFGPGTRLLVL.

The rearrangement joins TRBV6-5 to TRBJ1-3; D gene ambiguous. V lost 2 bases and J lost 8, with 4 bases in between. This CDR3 has 11 residues. Germline CDR1 MNHEY, CDR2 SVGAGI. Here the CDR3 reads CASSYPYTIYF. CDR3 DNA sequence: TGTGCCAGCAGTTACCCTTACACCATATATTTT.